This T cell receptor (beta chain) was sequenced during a study of cytomegalovirus exposure and HLA in healthy donors (dated 2017 in TCRdb). For context, the study as a whole: An earlier analysis of approximately 590 of the donors reported more than 250 Gb of sequence data and some 100 million unique TCR beta sequences from 150 million to 200 million T cells. Class I and class II HLA loci were covered by the typing at four-digit resolution. The study was designed to test whether signatures of past pathogen exposure could be identified by cataloging public T cell receptors. Using immunosequencing, the study profiled T cell repertoires from about 650 subjects and related those repertoires to cytomegalovirus serostatus. Typing coverage varied by locus: 629-630 donors for A, B, C, DRB1 and DQB1; under 550 for DQA1; more than 600 for DPA1; approximately 490 for DPB1. Besides the first cohort of 550 to 750 subjects, a separate validation cohort made up of 120 or so different subjects was used. An early release that covered several hundred HLA-typed donors contained around 300 gigabases of sequencing data and 75 million to 100 million unique TCR sequences. A later genetic analysis used genome-wide SNP genotypes for about 55% of the 666 donors, treating that subset as a discovery cohort. Among around 400 genotyped donors of the cohort, an average of approximately 250,000 unique TCR beta nucleotide sequences were sequenced per donor, roughly a sixth of them non-productive. The later analysis used no new phenotypic data to find candidate immune exposures, relying instead on TCR beta sequences and their occurrence across donors. Every repertoire in the discovery cohort had been generated on one and the same sequencing platform. Of the 350 to 400 genotyped donors, roughly 80% fell in the genetic ancestry cluster associated with self-reported Caucasian donors. Roughly 5 DR-DQ haplotypes were handled as single units for association and clustering, since linkage in the cohort was strong. In an earlier analysis of 500 to 650 of the donors, high-throughput TCR beta sequencing was used to judge whether each TCR beta V gene segment behaved as functional or pseudogenic. The study combined high-throughput TCR immunosequencing, statistical association of individual TCRs with disease status, and machine learning to predict cytomegalovirus infection status. A later analysis re-analyzed previously published TCR beta repertoires from roughly 630 donors and added high-resolution HLA genotyping to study TCR occurrence patterns. Alongside the repertoire data, information on donor age, sex, ethnicity and CMV serostatus was compiled. On the study overall, not on this receptor specifically: A later analysis reported that several top co-occurrence clusters appeared linked to parvovirus B19, influenza, CMV and Epstein-Barr virus. A further reported finding was that TCR beta sequences accurately predicted the HLA-A and HLA-B alleles for most subjects in the first cohort. A later analysis associated 15,000 to 20,000 TCR beta sequences with specific HLA alleles at a false discovery rate of 0.05. Approximately 16 rarely observed V segments, including chromosome 9 orphons, were excluded from the earlier analysis of approximately 600 of the donors because counts were too low. A later analysis found that TCR association rates varied across HLA loci, with DRB1 alleles showing the most associated TCRs and HLA-C alleles the fewest. Because HLA typing was missing for some donors at each locus, association tests included only the typed subset. Correlated functional status among segregating V segments might be attributable to linkage disequilibrium, but an unknown experimental factor could not be ruled out. The cohort was sequenced for TCR beta chains only, and without alpha or paired-chain data the features that could be detected were limited. The study listed over 150 TCR beta chains as associated with cytomegalovirus. A cluster of highly shared sequence variants was judged likely to represent a technical artifact of the sequencing pipeline. In both the original and validation cohorts, the classifier was reported to diagnose cytomegalovirus status with high specificity and sensitivity. In a later genetic analysis, a missense DCLRE1C variant was associated with V-gene and J-gene trimming of TCR beta chains, and the association was replicated in an independent cohort. A later analysis found that HLA-associated TCR beta chains were more clonally expanded and had lower generation probabilities than equally common non-associated chains. Some IMGT-functional V segments, including TRBV6-2 and TRBV6-3, could not be told apart with the 87-base-pair reads, so those segments were excluded. The only immune exposure information available for the cohort was CMV serostatus. According to a later genetic analysis, donors in an Asian-associated ancestry cluster had fewer N-insertions in productive TCRs than the approximately 710-donor mean. An earlier analysis of roughly 570 of the donors showed that most TCR beta V segments appeared in productive rearrangements either about 87% or about 30% of the time, which broadly matched IMGT annotations. While some public TCRs were present in many individuals, most TCR sequences turned up only very rarely across donors. According to a later analysis, most CMV-associated TCR beta chains appeared to be HLA-restricted, and the HLA associations seemed to be driven largely by CMV exposure. In vitro tests confirmed that a few of the cytomegalovirus-associated TCR beta chains recognize cytomegalovirus antigens. Roughly uniform sequencing depth across donors was assumed in presence/absence analyses, although this assumption may not hold. According to the authors, the approach could potentially be generalized to other disease states and immunological phenotypes. Assigning TCR associations to individual alleles was difficult when HLA alleles, especially DR and DQ, strongly co-occurred.

Of note for this clone: Its antigen specificity is not known.

The CDR1 and CDR2 encoded by the germline V gene (reference sequence) are SGHAT and FQDESV. Relative to germline, V is missing 4 bases and J is missing 5 bases, with 12 bases of the junction outside any gene match. The CDR3 numbers 17 residues from cysteine through phenylalanine. The CDR3 DNA has 51 bases and is translated from base 1. The cohort comprised 550 to 700 healthy bone marrow donors. At the time of sampling, all cohort members were nominally healthy, though unrecorded immune exposures were likely present. The donor was CMV seronegative and was included in the group of hundreds of seronegative cohort members. Each donor provided a peripheral blood sample, and peripheral blood mononuclear cells were used for TCR beta sequencing. The Qiagen DNeasy Blood Extraction Kit was used to extract genomic DNA from the blood cell samples. To prepare the library, the immunoSEQ multiplex PCR assay was applied. A mixture of 60 forward primers for TCR Vbeta segments and 13 reverse primers for TCR Jbeta segments was used in the multiplex PCR. The CDR3 region of rearranged TCR beta genes was amplified from genomic DNA by a multiplex PCR assay. The amplified TCR beta libraries were sequenced on the Illumina HiSeq System as 87-base-pair reads. In the source study's methods: A later analysis tallied roughly 78 million unique TCR beta chains across the 666 repertoires, and around 9.9 million of those chains were shared by two or more donors. A nearest-neighbor algorithm error-corrected the raw reads and collapsed the reads into unique sequences, merging closely related sequences to remove PCR and sequencing errors. CDR3 sequences were aligned to IMGT reference sequences to assign V, D and J gene segments. For a sequence to be retained, at least a six-nucleotide match to both a V gene segment and a J gene segment was required. A rearrangement was called productive if the CDR3 had no stop codons and remained in frame with V and J, and every other rearrangement was called non-productive. Following IMGT convention, CDR3 was defined as the stretch from the second conserved V-encoded cysteine up to the conserved J-encoded phenylalanine. The earlier analysis of approximately 590 of the donors excluded any sequence lacking an unambiguous match to a single V gene segment. An earlier analysis of some 610 of the donors called V segments functional above 56.7% productive rearrangements and segregating when the between-donor standard deviation exceeded 5%. A statistical classification framework was built to diagnose cytomegalovirus status from the catalog of TCR beta chain sequences. In a later analysis, TCR nucleotide sequences were compared against IMGT/GENE-DB human TR gene sequences so that V and J genes could be assigned. In a later analysis, CDR3 sequences and most-parsimonious VDJ recombination scenarios were assigned using the TCRdist pipeline. In a later analysis, every TCR beta chain was defined by the combination of its CDR3 amino acid sequence and its V-gene family, and reads without a unique V-gene family were dropped. As a way to deal with suspected cross-contamination and a sequencing artifact, a later analysis dropped roughly 620 nucleotide sequences that were highly shared and had low generation probability. For each public chain, a later analysis derived a clonal expansion index from normalized ranks of inferred template counts within each repertoire. In a later analysis, generation probabilities were computed using a VDJ recombination model fitted to out-of-frame rearrangements, and the results were checked against IGoR. Hypergeometric tests were used in a later analysis to score TCR-TCR, TCR-HLA and TCR-CMV co-occurrence, with a repertoire-size bias correction applied to the TCR pairs. A later analysis estimated false discovery rates by permuting HLA or CMV assignments 20 times. A later analysis grouped co-occurring TCRs with DBSCAN, adding TCRdist sequence similarity when clustering within HLA-allele-positive subsets. Repertoires with fewer than 30,000 or more than 120,000 public chains, plus five repertoires with anomalous nucleotide sharing, were excluded from co-occurrence clustering. What TCRdb holds here is the immuneACCESS table cut down to in-frame rearrangements. Part of the clones is not present; checked against another copy, under half of the missing clones reflect an unresolved V gene, and the others are unexplained. V, J and clone size are taken as reported in that table, and D and trimming were inferred from the DNA itself. The sample's table lists a count of just under 65,000 clones. Of the sample, less than 20% is held by the ten largest clones.

The material sequenced was PBMCs. The receptor was derived from a boy aged 5-17 years in good health and CMV-seronegative. The V and J genes are TRBV11-1 and TRBJ2-7; 12 nucleotides in the junction match TRBD2. The DNA reads as follows: TGTGCCAGCAGCTCGAGGACTAGCGGGAACTTTCAGCACGAGCAGTACTTC. The resulting protein is CASSSRTSGNFQHEQYF.